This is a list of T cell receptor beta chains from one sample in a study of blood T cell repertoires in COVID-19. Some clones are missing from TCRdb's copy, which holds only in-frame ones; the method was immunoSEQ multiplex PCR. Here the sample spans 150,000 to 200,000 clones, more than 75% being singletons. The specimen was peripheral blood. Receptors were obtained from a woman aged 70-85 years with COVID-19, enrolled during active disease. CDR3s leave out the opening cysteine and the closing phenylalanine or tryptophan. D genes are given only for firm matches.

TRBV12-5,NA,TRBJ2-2,ASGLDTGELF
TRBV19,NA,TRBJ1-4,ASTPPGTTNEKLF
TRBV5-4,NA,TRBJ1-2,ASSGGLAGDYGYT
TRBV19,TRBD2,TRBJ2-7,ASSSSGSRYEQY
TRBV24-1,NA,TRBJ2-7,ATSSTTETYEQY
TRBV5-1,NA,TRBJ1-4,ASSGATTNEKLF
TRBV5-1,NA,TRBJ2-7,ASSLAGTYEQY
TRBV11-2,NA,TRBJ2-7,ASSLNRAGEQY
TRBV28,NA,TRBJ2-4,ASSFPRTGAKNIQY
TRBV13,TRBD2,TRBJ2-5,ASSNSGLAGQETQY
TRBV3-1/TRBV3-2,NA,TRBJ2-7,ASSLSGGYYEQY
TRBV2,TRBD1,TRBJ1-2,ASRSGQGHGYT
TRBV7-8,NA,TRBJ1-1,ASSSQGYTEAF
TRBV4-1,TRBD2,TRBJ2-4,ASSQVYFGGSLAKNIQY
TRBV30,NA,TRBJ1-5,AWSVPGPNQPQH
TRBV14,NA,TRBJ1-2,ASSQQVGYGYT
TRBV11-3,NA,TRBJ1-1,ASSHTTNTEAF
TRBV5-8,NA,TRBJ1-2,ASSLLMAGAYDYGYT
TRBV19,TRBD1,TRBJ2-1,ASNIGMGQGAIGQF
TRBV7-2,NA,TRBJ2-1,ASRKRPTAGSSYNEQF
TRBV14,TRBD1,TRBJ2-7,ASSLRDSGYEQY
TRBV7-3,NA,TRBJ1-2,ASSFDGNYGYT
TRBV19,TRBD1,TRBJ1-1,ASRQGNMNTEAF
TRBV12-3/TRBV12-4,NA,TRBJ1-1,ASSLQGGTEAF
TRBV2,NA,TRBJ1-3,ASSRSGSGNTIY
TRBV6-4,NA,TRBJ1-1,ASSPTDNTEAF
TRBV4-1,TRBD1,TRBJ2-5,ASSPRDRVKTQY
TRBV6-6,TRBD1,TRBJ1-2,ASSYGGTAGYT
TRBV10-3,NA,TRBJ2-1,AISETGSPFYNEQF
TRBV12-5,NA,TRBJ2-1,ASGLAVANEQF
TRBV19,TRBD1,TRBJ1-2,ASRATGGRDHNYGYT
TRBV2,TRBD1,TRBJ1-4,ASYRDRAATNEKLF
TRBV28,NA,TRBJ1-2,ASRPGGNYGYT
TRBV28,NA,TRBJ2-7,ASKIGGDGSYEQY
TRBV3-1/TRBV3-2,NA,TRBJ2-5,ASSGLVLGKETQY
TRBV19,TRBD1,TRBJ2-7,ASSIGTGDEQY
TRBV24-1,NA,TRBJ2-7,ATSDRSSYEQY
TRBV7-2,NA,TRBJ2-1,ASSARGWAEQF
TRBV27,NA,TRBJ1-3,ASSRSGIGNTIY
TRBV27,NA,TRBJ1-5,ASSPLRGGKGQPQH
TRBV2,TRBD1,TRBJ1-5,ASRTGTESQPQH
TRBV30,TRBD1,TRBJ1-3,AWVRDSYGNTIY
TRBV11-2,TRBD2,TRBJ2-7,ASSLDLGSGRVEQY
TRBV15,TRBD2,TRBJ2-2,ATSRTSAMNTGELF
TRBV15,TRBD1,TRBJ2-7,ATSRETGGGEQY
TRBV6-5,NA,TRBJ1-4,ASSYTTGTTNEKLF
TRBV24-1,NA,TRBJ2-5,ATSDWSGETQY
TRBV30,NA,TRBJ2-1,AWSGQGGSEQF
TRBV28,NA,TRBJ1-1,ASSQWDTLNTEAF
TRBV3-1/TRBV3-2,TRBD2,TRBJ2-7,ASSLSTSGSSYEQY
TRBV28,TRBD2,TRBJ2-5,ASSSLTSAQETQY
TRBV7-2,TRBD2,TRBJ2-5,ASSLRASGIETQY
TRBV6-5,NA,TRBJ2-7,ASTVSRTYEQY
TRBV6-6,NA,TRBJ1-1,ASSSFDSWNTEAF
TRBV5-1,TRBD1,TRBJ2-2,ASSLGAGGKNTGELF
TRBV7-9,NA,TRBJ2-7,ASSLDGGSSYEQY
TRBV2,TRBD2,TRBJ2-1,ASSVGSGTYNEQF
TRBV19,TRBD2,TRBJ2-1,ASSIQAGGPYNEQF
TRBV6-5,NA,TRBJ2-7,ASSPYGSPSYEQY